The rows below give T cell receptor beta chains drawn from one sample of a study of shared clonotypes between healthy human individuals. Profiling relied on immunoSEQ multiplex PCR, and the TCRdb table lists in-frame clones only, not all of them. This sample has about 2 million clones, with about 95% found just once. Sequencing was performed on naive CD8+ T cells sorted from blood. These receptors came from a man aged 18-30 years in good health. Both conserved end residues are part of each CDR3. A D gene is named only where the DNA matches it firmly. Part of the rows lack a size; the others show once, few, many or a class for expanded clones.

CDR3 protein: CATSEGRNSPLHF; CDR3 DNA: TGTGCCACCAGTGAGGGGAGAAATTCACCCCTCCACTTT; J gene: TRBJ1-6; clone size: NA; D gene: NA; V gene: TRBV15
CDR3 protein: CASSQEGDGTYEQYF; CDR3 DNA: TGCGCCAGCAGCCAAGAAGGAGACGGGACCTACGAGCAGTACTTC; J gene: TRBJ2-7; clone size: once; D gene: NA; V gene: TRBV4-1
CDR3 protein: CASSLGQSNYGYTF; CDR3 DNA: TGTGCCAGCAGTTTAGGCCAAAGTAACTATGGCTACACCTTC; J gene: TRBJ1-2; clone size: NA; D gene: NA; V gene: TRBV27
CDR3 protein: CASSDGRDLEGYTF; CDR3 DNA: TGTGCCAGCAGCGACGGACGAGACCTTGAGGGCTACACCTTC; J gene: TRBJ1-2; clone size: NA; D gene: NA; V gene: TRBV9
CDR3 protein: CASSFTGASTEAFF; CDR3 DNA: TGCGCCAGCAGCTTTACTGGGGCGAGCACTGAAGCTTTCTTT; J gene: TRBJ1-1; clone size: NA; D gene: NA; V gene: TRBV5-1
CDR3 protein: CASSLRAGPLNEQFF; CDR3 DNA: TGTGCCAGCTCACTTAGGGCAGGACCCCTCAATGAGCAGTTCTTC; J gene: TRBJ2-1; clone size: NA; D gene: NA; V gene: TRBV18
CDR3 protein: CASSFGTVNEQFF; CDR3 DNA: TGTGCCAGCAGCTTTGGGACAGTAAATGAGCAGTTCTTC; J gene: TRBJ2-1; clone size: few; D gene: TRBD1; V gene: TRBV5-6
CDR3 protein: CASSSPAGLNSPLHF; CDR3 DNA: TGTGCCAGCAGCTCTCCCGCAGGGCTCAATTCACCCCTCCACTTT; J gene: TRBJ1-6; clone size: NA; D gene: NA; V gene: TRBV7-2
CDR3 protein: CASSFSETGGDTGELFF; CDR3 DNA: TGTGCCAGCAGCTTCTCCGAGACAGGGGGCGACACCGGGGAGCTGTTTTTT; J gene: TRBJ2-2; clone size: NA; D gene: TRBD1; V gene: TRBV7-6
CDR3 protein: CASRNTGELFF; CDR3 DNA: TGTGCCAGCAGGAACACCGGGGAGCTGTTTTTT; J gene: TRBJ2-2; clone size: NA; D gene: NA; V gene: TRBV7-9
CDR3 protein: CASSVAAGPGELFF; CDR3 DNA: TGTGCCAGCAGCGTAGCTGCGGGACCCGGGGAGCTGTTTTTT; J gene: TRBJ2-2; clone size: NA; D gene: NA; V gene: TRBV9
CDR3 protein: CASSVGAGDNQPQHF; CDR3 DNA: TGTGCCAGCAGCGTAGGGGCAGGGGACAATCAGCCCCAGCATTTT; J gene: TRBJ1-5; clone size: NA; D gene: NA; V gene: TRBV9
CDR3 protein: CASSQDIDYGYTF; CDR3 DNA: TGTGCCAGCAGCCAGGACATTGACTATGGCTACACCTTC; J gene: TRBJ1-2; clone size: NA; D gene: NA; V gene: TRBV5-4
CDR3 protein: CASSLELAGEQFF; CDR3 DNA: TGTGCCAGCAGCTTGGAACTAGCGGGGGAGCAGTTCTTC; J gene: TRBJ2-1; clone size: NA; D gene: TRBD2; V gene: TRBV5-6